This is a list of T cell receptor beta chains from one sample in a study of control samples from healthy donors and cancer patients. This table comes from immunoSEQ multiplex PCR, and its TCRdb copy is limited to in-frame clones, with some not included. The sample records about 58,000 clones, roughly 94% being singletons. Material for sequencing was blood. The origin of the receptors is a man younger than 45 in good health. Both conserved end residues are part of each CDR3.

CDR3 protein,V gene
CASSQDLGYTGELFF,TRBV14
CASSQVLASNEQFF,TRBV3-1/TRBV3-2
CASSQRDNYGYTF,TRBV7-9
CASNGLDEKLFF,TRBV6-5
CASSLGLGTEAFF,TRBV5-5
CASSLVGTDNYGYTF,TRBV7-2
CASSLDGTTAGELFF,TRBV11-3
CASSRGDRRNEKLFF,TRBV7-2
CASSQTGQGNQPQHF,TRBV7-9
CATRAGGYEQYF,TRBV27
CASSTPRAGHGVPNIQYF,TRBV7-9
CASKDISGNTIYF,TRBV19
CASSLLIVRAKNEQYF,TRBV27
CASSDRGGNQPQHF,TRBV7-9
CASSQVISGDANTGELFF,TRBV4-2
CASDLGSSGADTQYF,TRBV12-5
CAWKGRLNTGELFF,TRBV30
CASSLRTGYQPQHF,TRBV6-2/TRBV6-3
CAWSPGPGGYTF,TRBV30
CASSLGTSGSNEQFF,TRBV5-1
CAIKEPSQETQYF,TRBV10-3
CASSPETGIGYGYTF,TRBV18
CATSELAGVRNEQFF,TRBV24-1
CASSLGGLARNEQFF,TRBV7-2
CASSRGGGSNQPQHF,TRBV3-1/TRBV3-2
CASSLSGLAGVPVQETQYF,TRBV27
CASRRWNTEAFF,TRBV27
CAINRGPNYGYTF,TRBV10-3
CASSLVGLGETQYF,TRBV5-1
CASSLTSGADTQYF,TRBV7-9
CASSVEGQGNEQYF,TRBV9
CASSQEDRGYRYGYTF,TRBV14
CASSLGDNWGETQYF,TRBV5-1
CAITPRPDHNTEAFF,TRBV7-9
CASSFEGDGYTF,TRBV11-2
CAWSEGSSGNTIYF,TRBV30
CASSVGTGEKLFF,TRBV2
CASSYRDSRTDTQYF,TRBV6-5
CASSERRANTGELFF,TRBV6-1
CSAREEGKLFF,TRBV20-1